This passage covers 32 T cell receptor beta chains from one sample sequenced in a study of blood T cell repertoires in COVID-19. The method was immunoSEQ multiplex PCR; TCRdb's version includes in-frame clones alone and lacks a portion of them. The sample carries about 320,000 clones, around nine tenths recorded once. Specimen: PBMCs or T cells enriched from blood (not recorded which). The receptors stem from a woman aged 25 to 39 who had been exposed to COVID-19.

The rearrangement joins TRBV19 to TRBJ1-4; 7 bases are a match to TRBD1. The CDR3 is 17 residues long. V gave up 5 bases and J gave up 0 bases; unmatched junction bases: 9. Germline loops: CDR1 LNHDA, CDR2 SQIVND (reference sequence). CDR3: CASSAQGTLTTNEKLFF. The CDR3 DNA reads TGTGCCAGTAGTGCACAGGGGACCCTAACAACTAATGAAAAACTGTTTTTT.

The chain couples TRBV27 to TRBJ1-6; 8 positions agree with TRBD1. Unmatched junction bases numbered 6, after V lost 6 bases and J lost 11 bases. Germline CDR1 is MNHEY and CDR2 is SMNVEV (reference sequence). This CDR3 spans 13 amino acids. CDR3 sequence: CASRQTGVPPLHF. The CDR3 region has the DNA TGTGCCAGCAGGCAGACAGGGGTTCCACCCCTCCACTTT.

The chain links TRBV7-3 to TRBJ1-2, with 10 bases that match TRBD1. The germline V gene has CDR1 SGHTA and CDR2 FQGTGA. This CDR3 has 13 residues. V lost 4 bases, J lost 7 bases, and 3 bases stayed unmatched. CDR3 bases: TGTGCCAGCAGCTCGGGACAGGGGTCTGGCTACACCTTC. Its protein is CASSSGQGSGYTF. Looking up the rest from reference TRBV7-3 and TRBJ1-2 gives the full variable domain: GAGVSQTPSNKVTEKGKYVELRCDPISGHTALYWYRQSLGQGPEFLIYFQGTGAADDSGLPNDRFFAVRPEGSVSTLKIQRTERGDSAVYLCASSSGQGSGYTFGSGTRLTVV.

This rearrangement joins TRBV5-1 to TRBJ1-4, with D possibly being TRBD1 (5 bases). This CDR3 spans 16 amino acids. Germline V lookup: CDR1 SGHRS, CDR2 YFSETQ. V lost 4 bases, J lost 8 bases, and 21 bases lay in between. In DNA, the CDR3 is TGCGCCAGCAGCCCCGAGGACATATCGAGATGGGAAAAACTGTTTTTT. It specifies CASSPEDISRWEKLFF.

This clone has just a few counts. Written as DNA, the CDR3 is TGTGCCAGCAGACTATCCAGGGCCTACGAGCAGTACTTC. The encoded protein is CASRLSRAYEQYF. This rearrangement joins TRBV6-5 to TRBJ2-7, with a weak D call TRBD1 (5 bases). The CDR3 has 13 amino acids. Deletions cut 6 bases from V and 2 bases from J, with 11 bases between. Germline V CDR1 and CDR2: MNHEY, SVGAGI.

J is TRBJ1-4 and V is TRBV29-1, with TRBD1 identical over 7 bases. The CDR3 consists of 14 residues. Germline assignment: CDR1 SQVTM and CDR2 ANQGSEA. V was clipped by 6 bases and J by 4 bases; unmatched bases: 8. The CDR3 nucleotides read TGCAGCGTCGCGACAGGGCGTAGTAATGAAAAACTGTTTTTT. This translates into CSVATGRSNEKLFF.

The rearrangement links TRBV5-6 to TRBJ1-1; D is unclear. Deletions cut 0 bases from V and 3 bases from J, with 18 bases between. This CDR3 contains 17 residues. The V gene's germline CDR1 is SGHDT and CDR2 YYEEEE. CDR3 sequence: CASSLAPVRARYTEAFF. For the CDR3, the DNA is TGTGCCAGCAGCTTGGCACCCGTGAGGGCACGGTACACTGAAGCTTTCTTT.

V is TRBV2 and J is TRBJ2-2, with TRBD2 identical over 9 bases. V trimming: 4 bases; J trimming: 7 bases; junction bases outside the gene matches: 10. There are 16 residues in the CDR3. Germline assignment: CDR1 SNHLY and CDR2 FYNNEI. The CDR3 nucleotides are TGTGCCAGCAGTGTCTTAGCGGGGGCCTTCGGCGGGGAGCTGTTTTTT. Residues: CASSVLAGAFGGELFF. Supplemented by reference TRBV2 and TRBJ2-2, the full variable domain reads EPEVTQTPSHQVTQMGQEVILRCVPISNHLYFYWYRQILGQKVEFLVSFYNNEISEKSEIFDDQFSVERPDGSNFTLKIRSTKLEDSAMYFCASSVLAGAFGGELFFGEGSRLTVL.

V is TRBV19 and J is TRBJ2-5; a possible D gene is TRBD1 (6 bases). The length of the CDR3 is 13 residues. Germline lookup yields CDR1 LNHDA and CDR2 SQIVND (reference sequence). The V end lost 8 bases, the J end lost 7 bases, and 17 bases lay between the germline ends. This CDR3 is CASHGTPTGTQYF. For the CDR3, the DNA is TGTGCCAGTCACGGGACCCCGACAGGGACCCAGTACTTC.

This sequence joins TRBV2 and TRBJ2-1, with D possibly being TRBD1 (5 bases). This CDR3 is 13 amino acids long. V shed 7 bases and J shed 5 bases, with 12 bases lying between them. In germline, CDR1 is SNHLY, CDR2 FYNNEI. DNA of the CDR3: TGTGCCAGCATGCTTGGGGCCAACAATGAGCAGTTCTTC. Residues: CASMLGANNEQFF.

In DNA, the CDR3 is TGTGCCAGCAGTCCTTTTATTGGGACTAGTACCTACAATGAGCAGTTCTTC. Protein: CASSPFIGTSTYNEQFF. The chain uses TRBV6-6 and TRBJ2-1; 8 bases are a match to TRBD2. CDR1 is MNHNY, CDR2 SVGAGI, per germline (reference sequence). The CDR3 is 17 amino acids. The trim removed 5 bases at V and 2 bases at J, leaving 11 bases unmatched.

This CDR3 reads CASSPGGTSSPLHF. Written as DNA, the CDR3 is TGTGCCAGCAGCCCCGGGGGTACCAGTTCACCCCTCCACTTT. The J gene is TRBJ1-6, the V gene TRBV9; D is possibly TRBD1 (5 bases). Germline V lookup: CDR1 SGDLS, CDR2 YYNGEE. The V end lost 4 bases, the J end lost 9 bases, and 14 bases lay between the germline ends. This CDR3 is 14 amino acids long. The whole variable domain, remainder taken from reference TRBV9 and TRBJ1-6, is DSGVTQTPKHLITATGQRVTLRCSPRSGDLSVYWYQQSLDQGLQFLIQYYNGEERAKGNILERFSAQQFPDLHSELNLSSLELGDSALYFCASSPGGTSSPLHFGNGTRLTVT.

The genes are TRBV4-2 and TRBJ1-4, with D unresolved. The CDR3 is 16 residues long. Trimming stripped 3 bases from V and 8 bases from J, with 19 bases between. From germline, CDR1 is LGHNA and CDR2 YNFKEQ. The CDR3 is CASSHVDTNRIEKLFF. CDR3 DNA: TGTGCCAGCAGCCACGTTGACACGAATCGGATAGAAAAACTGTTTTTT.

This chain joins TRBV9 and TRBJ1-1; no firm D call. This CDR3 spans 14 amino acids. V shed 2 bases and J shed 1 base, with 9 bases lying between them. CDR1 is SGDLS and CDR2 is YYNGEE in the germline V gene. Written as DNA, the CDR3 is TGTGCCAGCAGCGTTGCGGGAAGGAACACTGAAGCTTTCTTT. As protein: CASSVAGRNTEAFF.

V gene TRBV4-1 combines with J gene TRBJ2-2, with a tentative D call TRBD2 (7 bases). Looked up from germline, CDR1 is MGHRA and CDR2 is YSYEKL. CDR3 length: 16 residues. V lost 2 bases and J lost 6, with 16 bases in between. The CDR3, as DNA: TGCGCCAGCAGCCAAACTCGGGGGGCAAACCCCGGGGAGCTGTTTTTT. It yields the protein CASSQTRGANPGELFF.

This sequence joins TRBV12-3 or TRBV12-4 and TRBJ1-1, with 7 nucleotides matching TRBD1. V dropped 4 bases and J dropped 8; count of bases not matched to a gene: 4. The CDR3 extends over 12 amino acids. CDR3 in DNA: TGTGCCAGCAGTTATTCAGGGGGGGAAGCTTTCTTT. It yields the protein CASSYSGGEAFF.

The rearrangement links TRBV9 to TRBJ1-2; tentative D call: TRBD1 (5 bases). CDR1 and CDR2 from the germline V gene are SGDLS and YYNGEE. The CDR3 loop spans 16 amino acids. V gave up 6 bases and J gave up 4 bases, with 22 bases separating them. The CDR3 DNA follows: TGTGCCAGCACCCTGGGAGGACACAACGACCTCTATGGCTACACCTTC. Encoded protein: CASTLGGHNDLYGYTF.

The count of this clone is one. This chain uses TRBV13 with TRBJ2-1; TRBD2 is a possible D gene (6 bases). V lost 0 bases and J 5 bases, leaving 8 bases between the germline ends. Germline V gene data show CDR1 as PRHDT and CDR2 as FYEKMQ (reference sequence). This CDR3 is 14 amino acids long. The CDR3 DNA reads TGTGCCAGCAGCTTAGGGGGCGGGAACAATGAGCAGTTCTTC. Residues: CASSLGGGNNEQFF.

This clone showed up just once. J is TRBJ1-6 and V is TRBV4-3, with D possibly TRBD1 on 5 matching bases. V lost 1 base to trimming and J lost 10 bases, with 14 bases between them. Per the germline V gene, CDR1 is LGHNA and CDR2 is YSLEER. The CDR3 is made up of 15 amino acids. CDR3 protein: CASSQGGEDRSPLHF. Here the CDR3 DNA reads TGCGCCAGCAGCCAAGGGGGGGAGGATCGGTCACCCCTCCACTTT.

V is TRBV3-1 (or the pseudogene TRBV3-2) and J is TRBJ2-3, with 9 nucleotides matching TRBD2. CDR1 LGHDT and CDR2 YNNKEL come from the germline V gene (reference sequence). CDR3 size: 15 residues. Trimming took 1 base from V and 6 from J; bases not matched to a gene: 5. CDR3 protein: CASSQVGLAGDTQYF. DNA for the CDR3: TGTGCCAGCAGCCAAGTGGGACTAGCCGGGGATACGCAGTATTTT.

The chain is built from TRBV4-1 and TRBJ2-2; TRBD1 might be the D (6 bases). Germline-derived CDR1 and CDR2 are MGHRA and YSYEKL. The V end lost 4 bases, the J end lost 1 base, and 19 bases lay between the germline ends. The CDR3 consists of 18 residues. CDR3 residues: CASSPNPLSQGNTGELFF. CDR3 bases: TGCGCCAGCAGCCCTAACCCCCTCTCACAGGGGAACACCGGGGAGCTGTTTTTT.

CDR3 sequence (DNA): TGTGCCAGCAGCTCTACCCGTTACAACACTGAAGCTTTCTTT. Encoded protein: CASSSTRYNTEAFF. The rearrangement uses TRBV11-2 and TRBJ1-1, with D unresolved. Germline CDR1 and CDR2: SGHAT and FQNNGV. The CDR3 covers 14 residues. Trimming cost V 4 bases and J 2 bases, with 11 bases left between them.

V and J are TRBV9 and TRBJ1-1, with 8 bases that match TRBD1. Germline V lookup: CDR1 SGDLS, CDR2 YYNGEE. The junction had 13 bases not matched to a gene; V was cut back by 0 bases and J by 0 bases. The CDR3 loop spans 19 amino acids. The CDR3 DNA is TGTGCCAGCAGCGTAGGGCTTACCCCCGGGACAGGTATGAACACTGAAGCTTTCTTT. Its protein product is CASSVGLTPGTGMNTEAFF. Based on the CDR3 plus reference TRBV9 and TRBJ1-1, the full variable domain is DSGVTQTPKHLITATGQRVTLRCSPRSGDLSVYWYQQSLDQGLQFLIQYYNGEERAKGNILERFSAQQFPDLHSELNLSSLELGDSALYFCASSVGLTPGTGMNTEAFFGQGTRLTVV.

The chain employs TRBV15 and TRBJ1-2; 9 bases align to TRBD1. V was pared by 1 base and J by 8 bases, with 17 bases of the junction left unmatched. The germline CDR1 and CDR2 sequences are LNHNV and YYDKDF (reference sequence). CDR3 length: 18 amino acids. The CDR3 region is CATSRATAALTGGAGYTF. In nucleotides, the CDR3 is TGTGCCACCAGCAGAGCCACTGCGGCCCTAACAGGGGGCGCGGGCTACACCTTC.

This chain links TRBV5-6 with TRBJ1-6; D possibly corresponds to TRBD1 (5 bases). Deletions cut 2 bases from V and 7 bases from J, with 10 bases between. CDR1 is SGHDT, CDR2 YYEEEE, per germline. This CDR3 contains 14 residues. The DNA for the CDR3 is TGTGCCAGCAGCTTAGGGGTGGGAAATTCACCCCTCCACTTT. Translated, it gives CASSLGVGNSPLHF.

The chain joins TRBV4-3 to TRBJ2-7; the match to TRBD1 covers 10 bases. The CDR3 sequence is 14 residues long. CDR1 and CDR2 (germline): LGHNA, YSLEER. V was pared by 8 bases and J by 2 bases, with 6 bases of the junction left unmatched. CDR3 residues: CASSVGQGTYEQYF. Written as DNA, the CDR3 is TGCGCCAGCTCTGTGGGACAGGGGACCTACGAGCAGTACTTC.

The CDR3 region is CASSGTGTGYEQYF. The CDR3 DNA follows: TGTGCCAGCAGTGGTACCGGGACTGGCTACGAGCAGTACTTC. The J gene is TRBJ2-7, the V gene TRBV2, with D perhaps matching TRBD2 (6 bases). This CDR3 has 14 amino acids. Germline values: CDR1 SNHLY, CDR2 FYNNEI. V dropped 4 bases and J dropped 3 bases, with 13 bases sitting between them.

The chain employs TRBV7-9 and TRBJ1-1; TRBD1 matches at 9 bases. The V gene's germline CDR1 is SEHNR and CDR2 FQNEAQ (reference sequence). There are 14 residues in the CDR3. The ends lost 1 base at V and 7 bases at J; junction bases unmatched: 4. The CDR3 sequence is CASSLDRGRGEAFF. The CDR3 nucleotides are TGTGCCAGCAGCTTAGACAGGGGGCGAGGTGAAGCTTTCTTT.

This chain connects TRBV6-5 to TRBJ2-7; 8 bases agree with TRBD2. CDR1 and CDR2 (germline): MNHEY, SVGAGI. The CDR3 runs 16 residues. V trimming: 4 bases; J trimming: 3 bases; junction bases outside the gene matches: 11. CDR3 DNA: TGTGCCAGCAGTTCTCGATCAACGGGGGGGTACTACGAGCAGTACTTC. As protein: CASSSRSTGGYYEQYF.

The genes are TRBV2 and TRBJ1-1, with unresolved D. Trimming left V 7 bases short and J 0 bases short, with 21 bases between. The CDR3 runs to 17 residues. Germline loops: CDR1 SNHLY, CDR2 FYNNEI. CDR3 sequence: CASTPLSGTTLNTEAFF. CDR3 bases: TGTGCCAGCACCCCGCTCTCAGGAACCACCTTGAACACTGAAGCTTTCTTT.

This chain uses TRBV5-1 with TRBJ2-3; D may be TRBD1 (5 bases). Germline V lookup: CDR1 SGHRS, CDR2 YFSETQ. Trimming took 0 bases from V and 4 from J, leaving 12 bases between them. CDR3 length: 15 amino acids. Here the CDR3 reads CASSLVGAEADTQYF. The CDR3 region has the DNA TGCGCCAGCAGCTTGGTTGGGGCAGAAGCAGATACGCAGTATTTT.

The chain couples TRBV4-2 to TRBJ1-2; D is perhaps TRBD1 (6 bases). The ends were cut back, 6 bases at V and 5 bases at J, with 22 bases in the middle. From germline, CDR1 is LGHNA and CDR2 YNFKEQ. This CDR3 has 16 amino acids. The CDR3 DNA reads TGTGCCAGCAGTCTTAAGGGGGGGTCGAGCACTTATGGCTACACCTTC. It yields the protein CASSLKGGSSTYGYTF.